A selection of T cell receptor beta chains follows, all from one sample in a study of T cell responses to AZD1222 COVID-19 vaccine. TCRdb keeps only in-frame clones here, not all; method: immunoSEQ multiplex PCR. Of 90,000 to 150,000 clones listed, 75% to 90% are singletons. This specimen was peripheral blood, taken 28 days after the second AZD1222 dose. The receptors originated from an adult who received the AZD1222 COVID-19 vaccine. The CDR3 runs from the conserved cysteine through the conserved F or W. Each record gives: J gene, clone size, V gene, D gene, CDR3 protein, CDR3 DNA. A D gene is named only where the DNA matches it firmly. The size of a clone is reported for some rows only, either as once, few or many, or as a class for expanded clones.

J gene: TRBJ1-1
clone size: -
V gene: TRBV6-6
D gene: TRBD1
CDR3 protein: CAADLGTGFPNTEAFF
CDR3 DNA: TGTGCCGCCGACTTGGGGACAGGGTTTCCGAACACTGAAGCTTTCTTT

J gene: TRBJ2-7
clone size: once
V gene: TRBV12-5
D gene: -
CDR3 protein: CASGIQGPYEQYF
CDR3 DNA: TGTGCTAGTGGCATACAGGGTCCCTACGAGCAGTACTTC

J gene: TRBJ2-1
clone size: once
V gene: TRBV5-1
D gene: TRBD2
CDR3 protein: CASSFAGGDYNEQFF
CDR3 DNA: TGCGCCAGCAGCTTCGCGGGAGGCGACTACAATGAGCAGTTCTTC

J gene: TRBJ2-7
clone size: -
V gene: TRBV2
D gene: -
CDR3 protein: CASSEDRVHEQYF
CDR3 DNA: TGTGCCAGCAGTGAAGATAGGGTCCACGAGCAGTACTTC

J gene: TRBJ1-1
clone size: -
V gene: TRBV27
D gene: TRBD1
CDR3 protein: CASSLTGGAIGTEAFF
CDR3 DNA: TGTGCCAGCAGTTTAACAGGGGGCGCGATCGGCACTGAAGCTTTCTTT

J gene: TRBJ2-1
clone size: -
V gene: TRBV24-1
D gene: TRBD1
CDR3 protein: CATSKGTGAYNEQFF
CDR3 DNA: TGTGCCACCAGCAAGGGTACAGGGGCCTACAATGAGCAGTTCTTC

J gene: TRBJ1-5
clone size: few
V gene: TRBV6-1
D gene: -
CDR3 protein: CASSERGPYSNQPQHF
CDR3 DNA: TGTGCCAGCAGTGAAAGGGGACCGTATAGCAATCAGCCCCAGCATTTT

J gene: TRBJ1-2
clone size: -
V gene: TRBV7-9
D gene: -
CDR3 protein: CASSPDRSGGRLGYTF
CDR3 DNA: TGTGCCAGCAGCCCAGACAGGAGCGGGGGCCGCTTGGGCTACACCTTC

J gene: TRBJ2-7
clone size: -
V gene: TRBV10-3
D gene: TRBD2
CDR3 protein: CAISAAAGEWEQYF
CDR3 DNA: TGTGCCATCAGTGCTGCGGCGGGAGAATGGGAGCAGTACTTC

J gene: TRBJ1-2
clone size: -
V gene: TRBV7-6
D gene: TRBD1
CDR3 protein: CASSATVTGMYGYTF
CDR3 DNA: TGTGCCAGCAGCGCGACTGTGACAGGGATGTATGGCTACACCTTC

J gene: TRBJ2-7
clone size: -
V gene: TRBV5-4
D gene: TRBD2
CDR3 protein: CASSLESGLATYEQYF
CDR3 DNA: TGTGCCAGCAGCTTGGAGTCGGGACTAGCGACCTACGAGCAGTACTTC

J gene: TRBJ2-7
clone size: -
V gene: TRBV19
D gene: -
CDR3 protein: CASSIGVPRGVPRNEQYF
CDR3 DNA: TGTGCCAGTAGTATAGGAGTCCCCAGGGGCGTTCCCAGGAACGAGCAGTACTTC

J gene: TRBJ1-1
clone size: -
V gene: TRBV7-3
D gene: TRBD1
CDR3 protein: CASSRGQYTEAFF
CDR3 DNA: TGTGCCAGCAGCCGGGGACAGTACACTGAAGCTTTCTTT

J gene: TRBJ2-5
clone size: -
V gene: TRBV18
D gene: TRBD1
CDR3 protein: CASSPVILGTEEETQYF
CDR3 DNA: TGTGCCAGCTCACCCGTTATCCTTGGGACAGAAGAAGAGACCCAGTACTTC

J gene: TRBJ1-1
clone size: -
V gene: TRBV6-1
D gene: TRBD1
CDR3 protein: CASSDRDSNTEAFF
CDR3 DNA: TGTGCCAGCAGTGACCGGGACAGTAACACTGAAGCTTTCTTT

J gene: TRBJ2-7
clone size: -
V gene: TRBV7-2
D gene: -
CDR3 protein: CASSLGAYTYEQYF
CDR3 DNA: TGTGCCAGCAGCTTAGGGGCGTACACCTACGAGCAGTACTTC

J gene: TRBJ2-3
clone size: -
V gene: TRBV9
D gene: -
CDR3 protein: CASSPTRSTDTQYF
CDR3 DNA: TGTGCCAGCAGTCCGACTAGGAGCACAGATACGCAGTATTTT

J gene: TRBJ1-1
clone size: few
V gene: TRBV2
D gene: TRBD1
CDR3 protein: CASSRSGQGAKGTEAFF
CDR3 DNA: TGTGCCAGCTCTAGGTCGGGACAGGGGGCGAAGGGCACTGAAGCTTTCTTT

J gene: TRBJ1-1
clone size: -
V gene: TRBV5-1
D gene: -
CDR3 protein: CASSLAGRVNTEAFF
CDR3 DNA: TGCGCCAGCAGCTTGGCGGGCAGGGTGAACACTGAAGCTTTCTTT

J gene: TRBJ1-4
clone size: once
V gene: TRBV24-1
D gene: -
CDR3 protein: CATSDSGLGTNEKLFF
CDR3 DNA: TGTGCCACCAGTGATTCAGGTTTGGGCACTAATGAAAAACTGTTTTTT

J gene: TRBJ1-5
clone size: -
V gene: TRBV27
D gene: -
CDR3 protein: CASSFSRGNQPQHF
CDR3 DNA: TGTGCCAGCAGTTTTAGTCGGGGGAATCAGCCCCAGCATTTT

J gene: TRBJ2-7
clone size: -
V gene: TRBV7-2
D gene: TRBD2
CDR3 protein: CASSLDTPLAGGLEQYF
CDR3 DNA: TGTGCCAGCAGCTTAGACACGCCACTAGCGGGGGGGCTCGAGCAGTACTTC

J gene: TRBJ1-5
clone size: -
V gene: TRBV6-2/TRBV6-3
D gene: -
CDR3 protein: CASSYAQYSNQPQHF
CDR3 DNA: TGTGCCAGCAGTTACGCCCAGTATAGCAATCAGCCCCAGCATTTT

J gene: TRBJ1-2
clone size: -
V gene: TRBV6-2/TRBV6-3
D gene: -
CDR3 protein: CASSYGSTIYGYTF
CDR3 DNA: TGTGCCAGCAGTTACGGCTCAACTATTTATGGCTACACCTTC

J gene: TRBJ1-1
clone size: -
V gene: TRBV28
D gene: -
CDR3 protein: CASSLVSRANTEAFF
CDR3 DNA: TGTGCCAGCAGTTTGGTTTCCAGGGCGAACACTGAAGCTTTCTTT

J gene: TRBJ2-5
clone size: -
V gene: TRBV15
D gene: -
CDR3 protein: CATSRDWGRRAGLQETQYF
CDR3 DNA: TGTGCCACCAGCAGAGATTGGGGCAGGAGGGCGGGACTTCAAGAGACCCAGTACTTC

J gene: TRBJ1-5
clone size: -
V gene: TRBV6-5
D gene: -
CDR3 protein: CASSYSHSNQPQHF
CDR3 DNA: TGTGCCAGCAGTTACTCCCATAGCAATCAGCCCCAGCATTTT

J gene: TRBJ1-1
clone size: -
V gene: TRBV6-1
D gene: -
CDR3 protein: CASSISSPGVAFF
CDR3 DNA: TGTGCCAGCAGTATCTCATCCCCCGGCGTAGCTTTCTTT

J gene: TRBJ2-7
clone size: -
V gene: TRBV28
D gene: -
CDR3 protein: CASSLGLSSYEQYF
CDR3 DNA: TGTGCCAGCAGTTTAGGACTTAGCTCCTACGAGCAGTACTTC

J gene: TRBJ1-2
clone size: -
V gene: TRBV5-4
D gene: -
CDR3 protein: CASSFPSRGEGYTF
CDR3 DNA: TGTGCCAGCAGCTTTCCATCTAGAGGGGAGGGCTACACCTTC

J gene: TRBJ2-4
clone size: -
V gene: TRBV7-2
D gene: -
CDR3 protein: CASSLGMAKNIQYF
CDR3 DNA: TGTGCCAGCAGCTTAGGCATGGCCAAAAACATTCAGTACTTC

J gene: TRBJ1-2
clone size: -
V gene: TRBV4-3
D gene: -
CDR3 protein: CASSQDTAGEFGYTF
CDR3 DNA: TGCGCCAGCAGCCAAGATACTGCAGGGGAATTTGGCTACACCTTC

J gene: TRBJ1-2
clone size: few
V gene: TRBV15
D gene: -
CDR3 protein: CATSREQLANYGYTF
CDR3 DNA: TGTGCCACCAGCAGAGAACAGCTCGCTAACTATGGCTACACCTTC

J gene: TRBJ2-7
clone size: -
V gene: TRBV5-6
D gene: TRBD1
CDR3 protein: CASSPGWGQGYQEQYF
CDR3 DNA: TGTGCCAGCAGCCCGGGGTGGGGACAGGGATACCAGGAGCAGTACTTC

J gene: TRBJ1-6
clone size: -
V gene: TRBV6-5
D gene: -
CDR3 protein: CASSYLGSYNSPLHF
CDR3 DNA: TGTGCCAGCAGCTACTTGGGCTCCTATAATTCACCCCTCCACTTT

J gene: TRBJ1-1
clone size: -
V gene: TRBV10-2
D gene: -
CDR3 protein: CASRGVLGTEAFF
CDR3 DNA: TGCGCCAGCAGAGGGGTTTTGGGCACTGAAGCTTTCTTT

J gene: TRBJ2-1
clone size: -
V gene: TRBV4-3
D gene: TRBD2
CDR3 protein: CASSQVGLAGDEQFF
CDR3 DNA: TGCGCCAGCAGCCAAGTCGGACTAGCGGGCGATGAGCAGTTCTTC

J gene: TRBJ2-1
clone size: -
V gene: TRBV4-2
D gene: TRBD2
CDR3 protein: CASSQVLAGAYNEQFF
CDR3 DNA: TGTGCCAGCAGCCAAGTTTTAGCGGGGGCTTACAATGAGCAGTTCTTC

J gene: TRBJ2-5
clone size: -
V gene: TRBV29-1
D gene: -
CDR3 protein: CSVVLETQYF
CDR3 DNA: TGCAGCGTTGTTTTAGAGACCCAGTACTTC

J gene: TRBJ2-2
clone size: -
V gene: TRBV20-1
D gene: -
CDR3 protein: CSASRRGPGELFF
CDR3 DNA: TGCAGTGCTAGTAGGAGGGGGCCCGGGGAGCTGTTTTTT

J gene: TRBJ2-1
clone size: -
V gene: TRBV5-6
D gene: TRBD2
CDR3 protein: CASSLWAGAVYNEQFF
CDR3 DNA: TGTGCCAGCAGCTTGTGGGCGGGAGCGGTCTACAATGAGCAGTTCTTC

J gene: TRBJ2-1
clone size: once
V gene: TRBV2
D gene: -
CDR3 protein: CASKGGGLYNEQFF
CDR3 DNA: TGTGCCAGCAAGGGGGGAGGGCTCTACAATGAGCAGTTCTTC

J gene: TRBJ1-2
clone size: -
V gene: TRBV28
D gene: -
CDR3 protein: CASSSPSYYGYTF
CDR3 DNA: TGTGCCAGCAGTTCACCATCCTACTATGGCTACACCTTC

J gene: TRBJ2-7
clone size: -
V gene: TRBV28
D gene: -
CDR3 protein: CASSLGAAPYEQYF
CDR3 DNA: TGTGCCAGCAGTTTAGGCGCCGCCCCCTACGAGCAGTACTTC

J gene: TRBJ1-1
clone size: few
V gene: TRBV27
D gene: -
CDR3 protein: CASRRQEMNTEAFF
CDR3 DNA: TGTGCCAGCAGGAGACAGGAAATGAACACTGAAGCTTTCTTT

J gene: TRBJ2-5
clone size: -
V gene: TRBV30
D gene: -
CDR3 protein: CAWSVGPGETQYF
CDR3 DNA: TGTGCCTGGAGTGTGGGACCCGGGGAGACCCAGTACTTC

J gene: TRBJ1-5
clone size: -
V gene: TRBV19
D gene: -
CDR3 protein: CASSIRTIYSNQPQHF
CDR3 DNA: TGTGCCAGTAGTATCCGGACAATTTATAGCAATCAGCCCCAGCATTTT

J gene: TRBJ2-3
clone size: -
V gene: TRBV7-9
D gene: TRBD2
CDR3 protein: CASSAVAGASTDTQYF
CDR3 DNA: TGTGCCAGCAGCGCGGTAGCGGGGGCCAGCACAGATACGCAGTATTTT

J gene: TRBJ1-2
clone size: -
V gene: TRBV5-1
D gene: TRBD1
CDR3 protein: CASSSRGLYGYTF
CDR3 DNA: TGCGCCAGCAGCTCTAGGGGGCTCTATGGCTACACCTTC

J gene: TRBJ1-5
clone size: -
V gene: TRBV6-5
D gene: -
CDR3 protein: CASSYAGGSNQPQHF
CDR3 DNA: TGTGCCAGCAGTTACGCGGGGGGTAGCAATCAGCCCCAGCATTTT

J gene: TRBJ1-2
clone size: -
V gene: TRBV27
D gene: -
CDR3 protein: CASSLKGTRGYTF
CDR3 DNA: TGTGCCAGCAGTTTAAAGGGAACGAGGGGCTACACCTTC

J gene: TRBJ1-3
clone size: -
V gene: TRBV3-1/TRBV3-2
D gene: TRBD1
CDR3 protein: CASSVTGTGNTIYF
CDR3 DNA: TGTGCCAGCAGCGTGACAGGGACTGGAAACACCATATATTTT

J gene: TRBJ2-7
clone size: -
V gene: TRBV11-3
D gene: -
CDR3 protein: CASSLGSRWGSYEQCF
CDR3 DNA: TGTGCCAGCAGCTTGGGCTCGCGTTGGGGCTCCTACGAGCAGTGCTTC

J gene: TRBJ1-2
clone size: -
V gene: TRBV7-8
D gene: TRBD1
CDR3 protein: CASSQPGQGPANYGYTF
CDR3 DNA: TGTGCCAGCAGCCAGCCGGGACAGGGTCCGGCTAACTATGGCTACACCTTC

J gene: TRBJ1-2
clone size: -
V gene: TRBV12-3/TRBV12-4
D gene: -
CDR3 protein: CASSLEGGYTF
CDR3 DNA: TGTGCCAGCAGTTTAGAGGGCGGCTACACCTTC

J gene: TRBJ1-4
clone size: -
V gene: TRBV29-1
D gene: -
CDR3 protein: CSVTSGVLNEKLFF
CDR3 DNA: TGCAGCGTCACGTCCGGGGTACTCAATGAAAAACTGTTTTTT

J gene: TRBJ2-3
clone size: -
V gene: TRBV5-8
D gene: TRBD2
CDR3 protein: CASTRGLAPRTDTQYF
CDR3 DNA: TGTGCCAGCACGCGGGGACTAGCCCCGCGCACAGATACGCAGTATTTT